This TCR beta chain was recorded in a study of STAT3 mutations in large granular lymphocyte leukemia. Study background: More than half of T-LGLL patients received immunosuppressive therapy. General study findings and limits: Every T-cell large granular lymphocyte leukemia patient had at least one immunodominant TCR beta clonotype. Suggested: STAT3 mutation was not the ancestral event for these clonal expansions. Variable sampling intervals and differing treatment regimens complicated linking therapy response to TCR clonal burden changes. TCR clonotype switching after therapy occurred in about 30% of the 18 patients.

This clone was recorded once. What it binds is unknown. Some clones are missing from TCRdb's copy, which holds only in-frame ones; the method was immunoSEQ multiplex PCR. The sample records around 7,800 clones, about 89% being singletons. Germline V gene sequence: CDR1 SGHNT, CDR2 YYREEE (reference sequence). The CDR3 sequence is 12 residues long. With 3 bases removed from V and 6 bases from J, the gap between germline ends came to 9 bases. This receptor was obtained from an older man with T-cell large granular lymphocyte leukemia. Some clones in this sample may be carry-over from other donors' samples. The material sequenced was peripheral blood mononuclear cells. The genes are TRBV5-4 and TRBJ1-2, with D possibly TRBD1 on 5 matching bases. The CDR3 protein is CASSSDSDGYTF. CDR3 nucleotide sequence: TGTGCCAGCAGCTCTGACAGTGATGGCTACACCTTC.